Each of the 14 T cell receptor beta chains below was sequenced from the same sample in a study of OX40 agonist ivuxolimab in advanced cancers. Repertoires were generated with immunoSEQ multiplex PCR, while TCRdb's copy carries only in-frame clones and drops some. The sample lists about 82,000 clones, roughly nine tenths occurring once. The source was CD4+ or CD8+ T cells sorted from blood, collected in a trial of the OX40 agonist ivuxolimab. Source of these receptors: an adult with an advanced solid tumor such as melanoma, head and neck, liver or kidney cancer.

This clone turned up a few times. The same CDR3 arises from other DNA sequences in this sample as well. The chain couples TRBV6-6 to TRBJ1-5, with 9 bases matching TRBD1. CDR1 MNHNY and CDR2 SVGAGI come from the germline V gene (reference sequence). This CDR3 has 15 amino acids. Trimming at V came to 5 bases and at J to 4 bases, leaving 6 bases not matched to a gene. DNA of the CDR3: TGTGCCAGCAGTGCGGGACAGGGTGGAAATCAGCCCCAGCATTTT. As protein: CASSAGQGGNQPQHF.

The CDR3 here is CASSRDSNTGELFF. CDR3 bases: TGCGCCAGCAGCCGCGACAGTAACACCGGGGAGCTGTTTTTT. This rearrangement joins TRBV10-1 to TRBJ2-2; D is perhaps TRBD1 (5 bases). Trimming left V 6 bases short and J 2 bases short, with 10 bases between. The CDR3 covers 14 residues. CDR1 is WNHNN, CDR2 SYGVQD, per germline (reference sequence).

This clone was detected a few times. The CDR3 coding sequence is TGTGCCAGCGGTAAGGGACTAGTGGTTTTGGATGAGCAGTTCTTC. This translates into CASGKGLVVLDEQFF. The chain combines TRBV6-6 with TRBJ2-1, with 8 bases identical to TRBD2. The CDR3 runs to 15 residues. The junction had 14 bases not matched to a gene; V was cut back by 8 bases and J by 8 bases. Germline V gene sequence: CDR1 MNHNY, CDR2 SVGAGI (reference sequence).

The CDR3 nucleotides are TGTGCCAGCAGTGGACTAGCGGGGGGTACCTACGAGCAGTACTTC. Protein: CASSGLAGGTYEQYF. This chain links TRBV5-6 with TRBJ2-7, with 14 bases matching TRBD2. Germline V gives CDR1 SGHDT, CDR2 YYEEEE. This CDR3 has 15 amino acids. V dropped 5 bases and J dropped 2; count of bases not matched to a gene: 3.

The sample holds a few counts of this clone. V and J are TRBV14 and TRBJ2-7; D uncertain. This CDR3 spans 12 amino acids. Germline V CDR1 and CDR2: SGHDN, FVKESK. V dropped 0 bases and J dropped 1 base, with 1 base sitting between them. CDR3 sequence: CASSQESYEQYF. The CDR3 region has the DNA TGTGCCAGCAGCCAAGAATCCTACGAGCAGTACTTC.

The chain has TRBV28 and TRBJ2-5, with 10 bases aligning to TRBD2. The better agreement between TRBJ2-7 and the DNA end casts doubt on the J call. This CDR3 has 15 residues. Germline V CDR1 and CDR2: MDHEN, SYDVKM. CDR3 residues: CASSPSSGSWYEQYF. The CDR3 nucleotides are TGTGCCAGCAGTCCCTCTAGCGGGAGTTGGTACGAGCAGTACTTC.

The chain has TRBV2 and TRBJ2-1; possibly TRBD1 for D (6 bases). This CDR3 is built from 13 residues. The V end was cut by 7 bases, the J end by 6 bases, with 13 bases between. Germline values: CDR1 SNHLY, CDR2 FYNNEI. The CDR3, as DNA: TGTGCCAGCAAGAGGACAGAAATCAATGAGCAGTTCTTC. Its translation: CASKRTEINEQFF.

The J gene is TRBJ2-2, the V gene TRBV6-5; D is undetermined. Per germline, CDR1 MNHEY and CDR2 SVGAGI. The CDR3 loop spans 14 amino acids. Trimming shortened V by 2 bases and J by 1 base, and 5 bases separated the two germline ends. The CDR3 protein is CASSYDWNTGELFF. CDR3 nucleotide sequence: TGTGCCAGCAGTTACGACTGGAACACCGGGGAGCTGTTTTTT.

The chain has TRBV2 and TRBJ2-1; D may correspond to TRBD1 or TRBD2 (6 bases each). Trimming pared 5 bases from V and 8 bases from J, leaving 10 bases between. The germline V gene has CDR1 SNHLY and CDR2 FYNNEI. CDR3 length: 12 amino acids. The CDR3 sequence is CASSIRGDEQFF. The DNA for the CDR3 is TGTGCCAGCAGTATTAGGGGGGATGAGCAGTTCTTC.

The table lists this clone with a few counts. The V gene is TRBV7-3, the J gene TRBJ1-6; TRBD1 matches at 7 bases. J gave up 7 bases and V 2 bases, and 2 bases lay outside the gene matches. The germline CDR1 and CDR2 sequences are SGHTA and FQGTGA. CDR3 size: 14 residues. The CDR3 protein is CASSLEQGNSPLHF. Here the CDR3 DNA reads TGTGCCAGCAGCTTAGAACAGGGGAATTCACCCCTCCACTTT.

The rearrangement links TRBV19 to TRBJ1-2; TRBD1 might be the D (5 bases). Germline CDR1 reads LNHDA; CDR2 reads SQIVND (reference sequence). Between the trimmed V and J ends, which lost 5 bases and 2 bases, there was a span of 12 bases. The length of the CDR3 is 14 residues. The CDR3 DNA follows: TGTGCCAGTAGTCCCTTGACAGAAAACTATGGCTACACCTTC. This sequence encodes CASSPLTENYGYTF.

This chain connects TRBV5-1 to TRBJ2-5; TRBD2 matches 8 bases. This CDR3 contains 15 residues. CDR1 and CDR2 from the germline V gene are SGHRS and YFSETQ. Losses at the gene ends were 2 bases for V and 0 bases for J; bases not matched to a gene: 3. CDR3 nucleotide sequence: TGCGCCAGCAGCTTTACTAGCGGTCACCAAGAGACCCAGTACTTC. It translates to CASSFTSGHQETQYF.

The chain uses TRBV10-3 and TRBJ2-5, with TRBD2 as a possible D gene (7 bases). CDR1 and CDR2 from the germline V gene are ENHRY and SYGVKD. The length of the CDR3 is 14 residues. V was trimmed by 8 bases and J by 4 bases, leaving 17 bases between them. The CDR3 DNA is TGTGCCATCTCCCGGGGGGCGGTGGGAGAGACCCAGTACTTC. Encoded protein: CAISRGAVGETQYF.

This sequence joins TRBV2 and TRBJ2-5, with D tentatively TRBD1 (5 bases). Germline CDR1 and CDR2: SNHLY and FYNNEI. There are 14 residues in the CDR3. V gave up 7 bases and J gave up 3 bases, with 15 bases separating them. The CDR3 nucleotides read TGTGCCAGCATTCCGACAGAATTTAAAGAGACCCAGTACTTC. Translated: CASIPTEFKETQYF.